This is a list of T cell receptor beta chains from one sample in a study of shared clonotypes between healthy human individuals. Here immunoSEQ multiplex PCR was the method, and the copy in TCRdb shows in-frame clones only, minus some. Of 2 million to 2.5 million clones in the sample, 85% to 95% were seen once. The specimen sequenced was naive CD4+ T cells from PBMCs. The origin of the receptors is a man younger than 30 in good health. Some clones in this sample may be carry-over from other donors' samples. Both conserved end residues are part of each CDR3. Each record gives: CDR3 DNA, CDR3 protein, CDR3 length, J gene, D gene, clone size, V gene. The D gene is left open where the match is weak. Only some rows state a clone size, as once, few, many or a class for expanded clones.

CDR3nt: TGTGCCAGCAGCTTCTACCCCGTTAGGACTGAAGCTTTCTTT; CDR3aa: CASSFYPVRTEAFF; len: 14; j_gene: TRBJ1-1; d_gene: .; abundance: .; v_gene: TRBV7-3
CDR3nt: TGCGCCAGCAGCCAGGAGGGGAGCAGGGGACCGAAAGAGACCCAGTACTTC; CDR3aa: CASSQEGSRGPKETQYF; len: 17; j_gene: TRBJ2-5; d_gene: .; abundance: once; v_gene: TRBV4-1
CDR3nt: TGTGCCAGCAGCTTGTACAGGCCCATGGTGAATGGCTACACCTTC; CDR3aa: CASSLYRPMVNGYTF; len: 15; j_gene: TRBJ1-2; d_gene: .; abundance: .; v_gene: TRBV5-6
CDR3nt: TGTGCCAGCAGCTTACACGAGATCCCCGGCGCGCAGTTCTTC; CDR3aa: CASSLHEIPGAQFF; len: 14; j_gene: TRBJ2-1; d_gene: .; abundance: once; v_gene: TRBV7-9
CDR3nt: TGTGCCAGCAGCTTGCGGCAGGGCTGGAACACTGAAGCTTTCTTT; CDR3aa: CASSLRQGWNTEAFF; len: 15; j_gene: TRBJ1-1; d_gene: .; abundance: few; v_gene: TRBV5-6
CDR3nt: TGTGCCAGCATCGGTCGCGGGGGGGAGACCCAGTACTTC; CDR3aa: CASIGRGGETQYF; len: 13; j_gene: TRBJ2-5; d_gene: TRBD2; abundance: .; v_gene: TRBV2
CDR3nt: TGTGCCAGCAGCCGACGACACACGACCAACTATGGCTACACCTTC; CDR3aa: CASSRRHTTNYGYTF; len: 15; j_gene: TRBJ1-2; d_gene: .; abundance: few; v_gene: TRBV4-2
CDR3nt: TGTGCCAGCAGCCCCGGACAGGGAAACTCTGGGGCCAACGTCCTGACTTTC; CDR3aa: CASSPGQGNSGANVLTF; len: 17; j_gene: TRBJ2-6; d_gene: TRBD1; abundance: .; v_gene: TRBV7-6
CDR3nt: TGTGCCAGCAGTCCTCCGGGACAGGGCACTGAAGCTTTCTTT; CDR3aa: CASSPPGQGTEAFF; len: 14; j_gene: TRBJ1-1; d_gene: TRBD1; abundance: .; v_gene: TRBV28
CDR3nt: TGCGCCAGCAGCTCTACGACAGGGGGCTATGGCTACACCTTC; CDR3aa: CASSSTTGGYGYTF; len: 14; j_gene: TRBJ1-2; d_gene: TRBD1; abundance: .; v_gene: TRBV5-1
CDR3nt: TGTGCCATCAGAAAGGAGAACACTGAAGCTTTCTTT; CDR3aa: CAIRKENTEAFF; len: 12; j_gene: TRBJ1-1; d_gene: .; abundance: .; v_gene: TRBV10-3
CDR3nt: TGTGCCAGCCGGACAGGTGCGAACACTGAAGCTTTCTTT; CDR3aa: CASRTGANTEAFF; len: 13; j_gene: TRBJ1-1; d_gene: TRBD1; abundance: once; v_gene: TRBV2
CDR3nt: TGTGCCAGCAGCTTATACAGCACAGATACGCAGTATTTT; CDR3aa: CASSLYSTDTQYF; len: 13; j_gene: TRBJ2-3; d_gene: .; abundance: .; v_gene: TRBV7-9
CDR3nt: TGTGCCAGCAGCTTGGGCCATTGGAATGAGCAGTTCTTC; CDR3aa: CASSLGHWNEQFF; len: 13; j_gene: TRBJ2-1; d_gene: .; abundance: .; v_gene: TRBV5-4
CDR3nt: TGCGCCAGCAGCCAAGTTCAGGGGCGGACTGCGGGGGCCAACGTCCTGACTTTC; CDR3aa: CASSQVQGRTAGANVLTF; len: 18; j_gene: TRBJ2-6; d_gene: .; abundance: .; v_gene: TRBV4-3
CDR3nt: TGCGCCAGCAGCCAATCGGGACTTCACAATGAGCAGTTCTTC; CDR3aa: CASSQSGLHNEQFF; len: 14; j_gene: TRBJ2-1; d_gene: .; abundance: .; v_gene: TRBV4-1
CDR3nt: TGCAGCATTGCCGGACAGGGCACCTACGAGCAGTACTTC; CDR3aa: CSIAGQGTYEQYF; len: 13; j_gene: TRBJ2-7; d_gene: TRBD1; abundance: .; v_gene: TRBV29-1
CDR3nt: TGTGCCAGCAGTGATCCAATCGAAAAGGACGTAGAGCTGTTTTTT; CDR3aa: CASSDPIEKDVELFF; len: 15; j_gene: TRBJ2-2; d_gene: .; abundance: .; v_gene: TRBV25-1
CDR3nt: TGTGCCAGCACTAACGACTACCAAGCTTTCTTT; CDR3aa: CASTNDYQAFF; len: 11; j_gene: TRBJ1-1; d_gene: .; abundance: .; v_gene: TRBV6-5
CDR3nt: TGCGCCAGCAGCCAAGATCCGGGGAATGAGCAGTTCTTC; CDR3aa: CASSQDPGNEQFF; len: 13; j_gene: TRBJ2-1; d_gene: .; abundance: .; v_gene: TRBV4-1
CDR3nt: TGCGCCAGCAGCTTGCGTTCGGCCGCGGATACGCAGTATTTT; CDR3aa: CASSLRSAADTQYF; len: 14; j_gene: TRBJ2-3; d_gene: .; abundance: .; v_gene: TRBV5-1
CDR3nt: TGCGCCAGCAGCTTCAATTTGGCGGGGGCCGCCCCTTCTGGCTACACCTTC; CDR3aa: CASSFNLAGAAPSGYTF; len: 17; j_gene: TRBJ1-2; d_gene: .; abundance: .; v_gene: TRBV5-1
CDR3nt: TGTGCCAGCAGCTCCACCGGGACCTCAATAGGGGGCTACACCTTC; CDR3aa: CASSSTGTSIGGYTF; len: 15; j_gene: TRBJ1-2; d_gene: .; abundance: .; v_gene: TRBV5-5
CDR3nt: TGTGCCATCAGAACTAGCGGCTCTGAGACCCAGTACTTC; CDR3aa: CAIRTSGSETQYF; len: 13; j_gene: TRBJ2-5; d_gene: TRBD2; abundance: .; v_gene: TRBV10-3
CDR3nt: TGTGCCAGCAGCTTAGTTCCAGCGGAGCAGCAAGAGACCCAGTACTTC; CDR3aa: CASSLVPAEQQETQYF; len: 16; j_gene: TRBJ2-5; d_gene: .; abundance: .; v_gene: TRBV7-9
CDR3nt: TGTGCCAGCAGCCCCCGGACAGGGGGAACGAACACTGAAGCTTTCTTT; CDR3aa: CASSPRTGGTNTEAFF; len: 16; j_gene: TRBJ1-1; d_gene: TRBD1; abundance: .; v_gene: TRBV9
CDR3nt: TGTGCCAGCAGTTTCAGTGGGGCGACTTTTCACCCTGGAAACACCATATATTTT; CDR3aa: CASSFSGATFHPGNTIYF; len: 18; j_gene: TRBJ1-3; d_gene: .; abundance: .; v_gene: TRBV28
CDR3nt: TGTGCCAGCAGCTCCAGGGCTTCGACTAATGAAAAACTGTTTTTT; CDR3aa: CASSSRASTNEKLFF; len: 15; j_gene: TRBJ1-4; d_gene: .; abundance: .; v_gene: TRBV5-4
CDR3nt: TGTGCCAGCAGCGCTAGGGGGGGGTACAGCTACGAGCAGTACTTC; CDR3aa: CASSARGGYSYEQYF; len: 15; j_gene: TRBJ2-7; d_gene: .; abundance: .; v_gene: TRBV6-1
CDR3nt: TGTGCCTGGAGTACTGCAGGACGGAGAGATGAAAAACTGTTTTTT; CDR3aa: CAWSTAGRRDEKLFF; len: 15; j_gene: TRBJ1-4; d_gene: .; abundance: few; v_gene: TRBV30
CDR3nt: TGTGCCAGCAGTGAATCGGGCAGAAACTATGGCTACACCTTC; CDR3aa: CASSESGRNYGYTF; len: 14; j_gene: TRBJ1-2; d_gene: .; abundance: .; v_gene: TRBV25-1
CDR3nt: TGTGCCAGCAGCTTAACGACTAGCGGGAGATCCTACAATGAGCAGTTCTTC; CDR3aa: CASSLTTSGRSYNEQFF; len: 17; j_gene: TRBJ2-1; d_gene: TRBD2; abundance: once; v_gene: TRBV11-3
CDR3nt: TGTGCCAGCGCAACTCGACAGGGTAACTATGGCTACACCTTC; CDR3aa: CASATRQGNYGYTF; len: 14; j_gene: TRBJ1-2; d_gene: TRBD1; abundance: .; v_gene: TRBV27
CDR3nt: TGTGCCAGCAGCCAGACCCGGGAGACCCAGTACTTC; CDR3aa: CASSQTRETQYF; len: 12; j_gene: TRBJ2-5; d_gene: .; abundance: .; v_gene: TRBV7-9
CDR3nt: TGCGCCAGCAGCCAAGCGGCTAGCGGGAGCAATGAGCAGTTCTTC; CDR3aa: CASSQAASGSNEQFF; len: 15; j_gene: TRBJ2-1; d_gene: TRBD2; abundance: .; v_gene: TRBV4-1
CDR3nt: TGTGCCAGTAGTGTCACAGGTGGGGTAGTTCAGCCCCAGCATTTT; CDR3aa: CASSVTGGVVQPQHF; len: 15; j_gene: TRBJ1-5; d_gene: .; abundance: few; v_gene: TRBV19
CDR3nt: TGTGCCAGCAGTCCCAGGGCGCTAAGAGGGGGCTACACCTTC; CDR3aa: CASSPRALRGGYTF; len: 14; j_gene: TRBJ1-2; d_gene: .; abundance: .; v_gene: TRBV27
CDR3nt: TGTGCCAGCAGTGAAGTAAGGGCCCCCGGGGAGACCCAGTACTTC; CDR3aa: CASSEVRAPGETQYF; len: 15; j_gene: TRBJ2-5; d_gene: .; abundance: .; v_gene: TRBV2
CDR3nt: TGTGCCAGCAGCCTTACTGTGGGCCAAGAGACCCAGTACTTC; CDR3aa: CASSLTVGQETQYF; len: 14; j_gene: TRBJ2-5; d_gene: .; abundance: .; v_gene: TRBV7-2
CDR3nt: TGTGCCAGCACCCAGACAGGTTACTATGGCTACACCTTC; CDR3aa: CASTQTGYYGYTF; len: 13; j_gene: TRBJ1-2; d_gene: .; abundance: .; v_gene: TRBV28
CDR3nt: TGCGCCAGCAGCCTAGCGGGAGGGCCGGTCGGGCATGAGCAGTTCTTC; CDR3aa: CASSLAGGPVGHEQFF; len: 16; j_gene: TRBJ2-1; d_gene: TRBD2; abundance: .; v_gene: TRBV5-1
CDR3nt: TGCGCCAGCAGCTCCATGGGGGTAACAGATACGCAGTATTTT; CDR3aa: CASSSMGVTDTQYF; len: 14; j_gene: TRBJ2-3; d_gene: .; abundance: .; v_gene: TRBV5-1
CDR3nt: TGCGCCAGCAGCGCCGGGACAGGGGTTAATTCACCCCTCCACTTT; CDR3aa: CASSAGTGVNSPLHF; len: 15; j_gene: TRBJ1-6; d_gene: TRBD1; abundance: once; v_gene: TRBV5-1
CDR3nt: TGTGCCAGCAGCCCGGGAAGTAACACCTACAATGAGCAGTTCTTC; CDR3aa: CASSPGSNTYNEQFF; len: 15; j_gene: TRBJ2-1; d_gene: .; abundance: once; v_gene: TRBV28
CDR3nt: TGTGCCAGCACCAAGACTAGCGGGAGAGCGGGACTCTTCGGGGATACGCAGTATTTT; CDR3aa: CASTKTSGRAGLFGDTQYF; len: 19; j_gene: TRBJ2-3; d_gene: TRBD2; abundance: .; v_gene: TRBV2
CDR3nt: TGTGCCAGTAGTACCAGGGGCAGGGTGGCTGAAGCTTTCTTT; CDR3aa: CASSTRGRVAEAFF; len: 14; j_gene: TRBJ1-1; d_gene: .; abundance: .; v_gene: TRBV19
CDR3nt: TGTGCCAGCAGCTTAGCGGGACTAGCGGTCACAGATACGCAGTATTTT; CDR3aa: CASSLAGLAVTDTQYF; len: 16; j_gene: TRBJ2-3; d_gene: TRBD2; abundance: .; v_gene: TRBV7-2
CDR3nt: TGTGCCAGCAGCCCCACGGGGACCGTCTCGTTCTTC; CDR3aa: CASSPTGTVSFF; len: 12; j_gene: TRBJ2-1; d_gene: .; abundance: .; v_gene: TRBV7-2
CDR3nt: TGTGCCTGGAGTGGTCAGGGGCTCACTAATGAAAAACTGTTTTTT; CDR3aa: CAWSGQGLTNEKLFF; len: 15; j_gene: TRBJ1-4; d_gene: .; abundance: .; v_gene: TRBV30
CDR3nt: TGTGCCAGCAGCGTAGTTCCCGCGCCAGCGAACACTGAAGCTTTCTTT; CDR3aa: CASSVVPAPANTEAFF; len: 16; j_gene: TRBJ1-1; d_gene: .; abundance: .; v_gene: TRBV9
CDR3nt: TGCGCCAGCAGCCCCGGGACTAGCGGGAGGGTCGAGCAGTACTTC; CDR3aa: CASSPGTSGRVEQYF; len: 15; j_gene: TRBJ2-7; d_gene: TRBD2; abundance: .; v_gene: TRBV5-1
CDR3nt: TGTGCCAGCAGCCCCGAACCGGGACAGTTTAACACTGAAGCTTTCTTT; CDR3aa: CASSPEPGQFNTEAFF; len: 16; j_gene: TRBJ1-1; d_gene: TRBD1; abundance: once; v_gene: TRBV7-8
CDR3nt: TGTGCCAGCAGCGTACGCGAAGGCAGGGATGGGGCCAACGTCCTGACTTTC; CDR3aa: CASSVREGRDGANVLTF; len: 17; j_gene: TRBJ2-6; d_gene: .; abundance: .; v_gene: TRBV9
CDR3nt: TGTGCCAGCAGCCCACCCACGGGACTAGCGGGAGTGGGGGTTGTGTTCTTC; CDR3aa: CASSPPTGLAGVGVVFF; len: 17; j_gene: TRBJ2-1; d_gene: TRBD2; abundance: .; v_gene: TRBV5-4